The clone carrying this T cell receptor beta chain was recorded a few times. What it binds is unknown. These data belong to a study of T cell repertoires in cytomegalovirus infection. Background on the study: As its CMV epitopes, the study selected recently identified HLA-C-restricted and well-studied HLA-B-restricted targets. A matching HLA type, together with CMV infection, was signaled by public TCR beta signatures. Overall study findings and caveats: Summed frequency of public TCR beta families distinguished CMV carriers with the relevant HLA. Ex vivo, HLA-C-restricted CMV-specific TCR beta clonotypes prevailed over the rest of the response.

TCRdb reprocessed the reads via MiXCR and lists one record per CDR3 protein. This sample yields over 45,000 distinct CDR3 sequences, of which about 20% are seen a single time; over 85% belongs to the top ten. The germline CDR1 and CDR2 sequences are SNHLY and FYNNEI. CDR3 length: 15 amino acids. After removal of 8 bases from V and 6 bases from J, the junction contained 7 bases not matched to a gene. This receptor was taken from a human donor in good health (CMV status not recorded). Some clones in this sample may be carry-over from other donors' samples. Sequencing used CD8+ T cells from cultured PBMCs, obtained from culture after CMV antigen stimulation. The rearrangement joins TRBV2 to TRBJ2-2, with 12 bases lining up with TRBD2. The CDR3: CASLTSGREAGELFF. CDR3 coding DNA: TGTGCCAGCTTGACTAGCGGGAGAGAGGCCGGGGAGCTGTTTTTT.